Reported below is one TCR beta chain. Its antigen is not identified. One end of the junction does not line up with germline, which may come from a read error. RNA was extracted from bulk tissue without any cell sorting. Distant lung tissue was collected more than 3 cm away from the tumor edge. Donors were chemotherapy-naive, newly diagnosed lung cancer surgical patients in China, August–late 2014. The data derive from a study of tumor and adjacent non-tumor tissue in lung cancer. In the study overall: On average, productive TCRbeta reads reached around 4 million per sample.

General study results and limits: Significantly higher TCR diversity was found in tumor than normal lung. Normal lung showed higher cumulative top 100 clone frequency than tumor.

Germline CDR1 MNHEY, CDR2 SVGAGI. This CDR3 spans 12 amino acids. Three rounds of nested PCR, following a modified ARM-PCR protocol, produced the TCRbeta library. TCRdb recomputed calls from the multiplex PCR reads with MiXCR, one row per CDR3 protein. The sample records about 100,000 distinct CDR3 sequences, around three fifths being singletons. This TCR was recovered from a man aged 25-45 years with non-small cell lung cancer. This chain connects TRBV6-5 to TRBJ2-7, with D possibly being TRBD2 (5 bases). Sequenced material: distant non-tumor lung tissue. CDR3 loop: CASSLYGNKQYF. The DNA of the CDR3 is TGTGCCAGCAGCCTATACGGGAACAAGCAATACTTC.